The 10 T cell receptor beta chains below were found in one sample sequenced in a study of T cell responses to AZD1222 COVID-19 vaccine. Sequenced by immunoSEQ multiplex PCR; TCRdb stores in-frame clones only, minus some. The table has 100,000 to 150,000 clones, around 92% seen once; the top ten hold around 1.5%. The source material was peripheral blood, sampled on day 0 of AZD1222 vaccination. The receptor set was obtained from an adult in good health.

This chain joins TRBV11-2 and TRBJ2-6, with 8 bases lining up with TRBD1. The CDR3 has 18 amino acids. V dropped 5 bases and J dropped 0; count of bases not matched to a gene: 9. Germline V gene lookup returns CDR1 SGHAT and CDR2 FQNNGV. CDR3: CASSDRDRTDSGANVLTF. Written as DNA, the CDR3 is TGTGCCAGCAGCGACCGGGACAGGACTGACTCTGGGGCCAACGTCCTGACTTTC.

J is TRBJ2-5 and V is TRBV9; D possibly corresponds to TRBD2 (5 bases). CDR3 size: 14 residues. Per germline, CDR1 SGDLS and CDR2 YYNGEE. V was cut by 0 bases and J by 4 bases, with 10 bases left in between. CDR3 bases: TGTGCCAGCAGCGTAGCTACCCGGGGAGAGACCCAGTACTTC. Translation gives CASSVATRGETQYF. Using reference TRBV9 and TRBJ2-5 for the parts outside the CDR3, the full variable domain is DSGVTQTPKHLITATGQRVTLRCSPRSGDLSVYWYQQSLDQGLQFLIQYYNGEERAKGNILERFSAQQFPDLHSELNLSSLELGDSALYFCASSVATRGETQYFGPGTRLLVL.

This clone was recorded once. CDR3 coding DNA: TGTGCCAGTTCCCGGGACTCAATCCCCGACACCGGGGAGCTGTTTTTT. This sequence encodes CASSRDSIPDTGELFF. The chain has TRBV19 and TRBJ2-2, with D perhaps TRBD2 (6 bases). Germline V gene sequence: CDR1 LNHDA, CDR2 SQIVND (reference sequence). The CDR3 has 16 residues. Trimming stripped 8 bases from V and 3 bases from J, with 19 bases between. Using reference TRBV19 and TRBJ2-2 for the parts outside the CDR3, the full variable domain is DGGITQSPKYLFRKEGQNVTLSCEQNLNHDAMYWYRQDPGQGLRLIYYSQIVNDFQKGDIAEGYSVSREKKESFPLTVTSAQKNPTAFYLCASSRDSIPDTGELFFGEGSRLTVL.

The chain couples TRBV2 to TRBJ1-2; TRBD1 matches at 7 bases. CDR3 size: 12 residues. Germline V gene lookup returns CDR1 SNHLY and CDR2 FYNNEI. The V segment lost 4 bases and the J segment 12 bases; nucleotides outside the gene matches: 8. CDR3 sequence reads: CASSAVGQFNTF. CDR3 sequence (DNA): TGTGCCAGCAGTGCCGTGGGACAGTTCAACACCTTC.

The CDR3 loop is CASSLGTVTGYTF. CDR3 in DNA: TGTGCCAGCAGTTTAGGGACAGTCACTGGCTACACCTTC. The chain recombines TRBV12-3 or TRBV12-4 with TRBJ1-2; the D gene is possibly TRBD1 (6 bases). The CDR3 has 13 amino acids. Trimming stripped 1 base from V and 7 bases from J, with 10 bases between.

The chain combines TRBV5-4 with TRBJ2-2; D ambiguous. This CDR3 contains 13 residues. The V and J ends lost 0 bases and 4 bases respectively, with 4 bases between them. From germline, CDR1 is SGHNT and CDR2 YYREEE (reference sequence). This CDR3 reads CASSLVVTGELFF. The CDR3 DNA follows: TGTGCCAGCAGCTTGGTGGTCACCGGGGAGCTGTTTTTT.

The chain links TRBV29-1 to TRBJ2-1, with TRBD2 matching over 9 bases. CDR3 length: 16 residues. CDR1 is SQVTM and CDR2 is ANQGSEA in the germline V gene. The junction had 11 bases not matched to a gene; V was cut back by 3 bases and J by 5 bases. The CDR3 DNA reads TGCAGCGTTGAGGCAACTCCTAGCGGGGTCGACAATGAGCAGTTCTTC. This translates into CSVEATPSGVDNEQFF.

This clone was counted a single time. The V gene is TRBV24-1, the J gene TRBJ2-1; maybe TRBD2 (6 bases). Germline V gene sequence: CDR1 KGHDR, CDR2 SFDVKD. Trimming cost V 5 bases and J 0 bases, with 13 bases left between them. CDR3 length: 16 residues. CDR3 sequence: CATSGGDGSSYNEQFF. CDR3 DNA sequence: TGTGCCACCAGTGGGGGGGACGGGAGCTCCTACAATGAGCAGTTCTTC.

The chain uses TRBV3-1 (or the pseudogene TRBV3-2) and TRBJ2-1, with D perhaps matching TRBD2 (6 bases). Germline-derived CDR1 and CDR2 are LGHDT and YNNKEL (reference sequence). V lost 1 base to trimming and J lost 7 bases, with 17 bases between them. The CDR3 is made up of 16 amino acids. DNA of the CDR3: TGTGCCAGCAGCCAAGTAGATTGGGGGGATCTGAATGAGCAGTTCTTC. The encoded protein is CASSQVDWGDLNEQFF.

The V call is TRBV20-1, the J call TRBJ2-1; 8 bases map to TRBD1. The V segment lost 3 bases and the J segment 1 base; nucleotides outside the gene matches: 5. Germline-derived CDR1 and CDR2 are DFQATT and SNEGSKA (reference sequence). This CDR3 is 15 amino acids long. The CDR3 here is CSASDDRGSYNEQFF. CDR3 DNA sequence: TGCAGTGCTAGTGACGACAGGGGTTCCTACAATGAGCAGTTCTTC.